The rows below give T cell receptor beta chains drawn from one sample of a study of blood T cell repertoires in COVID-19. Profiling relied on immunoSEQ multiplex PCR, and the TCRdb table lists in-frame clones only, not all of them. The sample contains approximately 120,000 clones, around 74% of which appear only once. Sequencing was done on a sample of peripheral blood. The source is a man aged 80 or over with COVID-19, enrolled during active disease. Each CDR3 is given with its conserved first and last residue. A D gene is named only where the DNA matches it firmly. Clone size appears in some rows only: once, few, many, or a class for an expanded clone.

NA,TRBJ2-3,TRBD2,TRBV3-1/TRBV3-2,TGTGCCAGCAGCCAAGATTCAAGCGGGAGGGTGAGCACAGATACGCAGTATTTT,CASSQDSSGRVSTDTQYF
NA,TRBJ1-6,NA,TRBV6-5,TGTGCCAGCAGTTCACAGTGGAATTCACCCCTCCACTTT,CASSSQWNSPLHF
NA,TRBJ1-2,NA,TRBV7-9,TGTGCCAGCAGCCCGAACCAAAGGAGCGGCTACACCTTC,CASSPNQRSGYTF
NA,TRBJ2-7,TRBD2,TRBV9,TGTGCCAGCAGCGCTGGACTAGCGGGAGTAGAGCAGTACTTC,CASSAGLAGVEQYF
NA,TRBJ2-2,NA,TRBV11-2,TGTGCCAGCAGCCGCAGTCTACAGGCGGAGCTGTTTTTT,CASSRSLQAELFF
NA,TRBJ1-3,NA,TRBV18,TGTGCCAGCTCACCCCGGAGCTCTGGAAACACCATATATTTT,CASSPRSSGNTIYF
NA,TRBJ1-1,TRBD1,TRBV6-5,TGTGCCAGCAGCCTTGGACAGGGAGCCCACACTGAAGCTTTCTTT,CASSLGQGAHTEAFF
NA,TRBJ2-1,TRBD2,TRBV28,TGTGCCAGCAGTTTCGGGAGGTCGGTTTACAATGAGCAGTTCTTC,CASSFGRSVYNEQFF
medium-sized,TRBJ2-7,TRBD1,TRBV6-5,TGTGCCAGCAGCCCCGGGACAGGGCGGTACGAGCAGTACTTC,CASSPGTGRYEQYF
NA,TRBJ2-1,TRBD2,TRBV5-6,TGTGCCAGCAGCTCATCGATAGTTAGCGGGAGGGCCGATGAGCAGTTCTTC,CASSSSIVSGRADEQFF
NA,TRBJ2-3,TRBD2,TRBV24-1,TGTGCCACCAGTGATTTGGGGGGTGGAGCGGGAGGAGCAGATACGCAGTATTTT,CATSDLGGGAGGADTQYF
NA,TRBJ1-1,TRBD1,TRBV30,TGTGCCTGGAGTACCCCCTCACAGGGGGCGCTTGGGATTCTGAACACTGAAGCTTTCTTT,CAWSTPSQGALGILNTEAFF
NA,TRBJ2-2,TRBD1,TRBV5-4,TGTGCCAGCAGCTTTCAGGGGGCAGACGGGGAACTGTTTTTT,CASSFQGADGELFF
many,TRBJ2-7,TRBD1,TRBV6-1,TGTGCCAGCAGTGAAGGGGGGACAGGGCGCTACGAGCAGTACTTC,CASSEGGTGRYEQYF
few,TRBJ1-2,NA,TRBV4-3,TGCGCCAGCAGCCACCAGACAGGAACTAACTATGGCTACACCTTC,CASSHQTGTNYGYTF
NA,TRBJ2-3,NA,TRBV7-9,TGTGCCAGCAGCTTAGGACCTGCGGTCTCATATACGCAGTATTTT,CASSLGPAVSYTQYF
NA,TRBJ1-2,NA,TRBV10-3,TGTGCCATCAGTGAGCCACAGGATTACTATGGCTACACCTTC,CAISEPQDYYGYTF
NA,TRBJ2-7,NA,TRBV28,TGTGCCAGCAAGGAGGGAAACTACGAGCAGTACTTC,CASKEGNYEQYF
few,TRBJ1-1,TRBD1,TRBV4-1,TGCGCCAGCAGACTTTCCCGGACAGGGGGGATGAACACTGAAGCTTTCTTT,CASRLSRTGGMNTEAFF
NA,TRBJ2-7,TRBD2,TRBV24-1,TGTGCCACCAGTGAGGCAACCGGGACTAGCAACTTGGTCGAGCAGTACTTC,CATSEATGTSNLVEQYF
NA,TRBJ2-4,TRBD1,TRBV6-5,TGTGCCAGCAGGCGGACAGGGGTAGCCAAAAACATTCAGTACTTC,CASRRTGVAKNIQYF
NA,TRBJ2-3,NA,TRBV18,TGTGCCAGCTCACCGCGAGCGGGAGATACGCAGTATTTT,CASSPRAGDTQYF
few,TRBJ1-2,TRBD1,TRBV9,TGTGCCAGCAGCGTCGGGACAGTCGGTGGCTACACCTTC,CASSVGTVGGYTF